The next 6 T cell receptor beta chains were all read from a single sample in a study of T cells in localized non-small cell lung cancer. Only in-frame clones appear in the TCRdb table, and some are missing; sequencing was by immunoSEQ multiplex PCR. There are around 90,000 clones in the sample; roughly 80% occur only once, and roughly 21% lies in the top ten. The sequenced sample was PBMCs, obtained before any cancer treatment. These receptors were collected from a man aged 35 to 70 with stage II squamous cell lung carcinoma.

CDR3 amino acids: CASSLASGVNEQFF. CDR3 in DNA: TGTGCCAGCAGCTTAGCTAGCGGGGTCAATGAGCAGTTCTTC. The chain carries TRBV7-9 and TRBJ2-1, with 8 bases aligning to TRBD2. From germline, CDR1 is SEHNR and CDR2 FQNEAQ (reference sequence). This CDR3 region has 14 residues. The junction had 1 base not matched to a gene; V was cut back by 0 bases and J by 6 bases.

The rearrangement links TRBV6-5 to TRBJ2-1, with TRBD1 matching over 12 bases. Germline values: CDR1 MNHEY, CDR2 SVGAGI. The CDR3 sequence is 15 residues long. Losses at the gene ends were 6 bases for V and 8 bases for J; bases not matched to a gene: 8. The CDR3 nucleotides read TGTGCCAGCAGCCCCTCCGGGACAGGGGGCTATGAGCAGTTCTTC. It specifies CASSPSGTGGYEQFF.

The J gene is TRBJ2-2, the V gene TRBV5-1, with 11 bases identical to TRBD1. The germline V gene has CDR1 SGHRS and CDR2 YFSETQ. The V and J ends lost 4 bases and 4 bases, in that order; junction bases with no gene match: 6. This CDR3 has 16 residues. The CDR3 sequence is CASSTGQGAPTGELFF. In DNA form, the CDR3 reads TGCGCCAGCAGCACAGGACAGGGGGCCCCCACCGGGGAGCTGTTTTTT. Supplemented by reference TRBV5-1 and TRBJ2-2, the full variable domain reads KAGVTQTPRYLIKTRGQQVTLSCSPISGHRSVSWYQQTPGQGLQFLFEYFSETQRNKGNFPGRFSGRQFSNSRSEMNVSTLELGDSALYLCASSTGQGAPTGELFFGEGSRLTVL.

This chain joins TRBV7-8 and TRBJ2-7; the D gene could be TRBD1 or TRBD2 (5 bases each). Germline CDR1 and CDR2: SGHVS and FQNEAQ. The length of the CDR3 is 14 residues. V lost 5 bases and J 8 bases, leaving 19 bases between the germline ends. This CDR3 is CASSGPGTGRQQYF. The CDR3 DNA reads TGTGCCAGCAGCGGCCCGGGAACAGGTCGTCAGCAGTACTTC.

This chain uses TRBV7-9 with TRBJ2-3; D is tentatively TRBD1 or TRBD2 (6 bases each). The CDR3 has 14 amino acids. Germline lookup yields CDR1 SEHNR and CDR2 FQNEAQ (reference sequence). V was clipped by 3 bases and J by 5 bases, with 12 bases between them. Here the CDR3 DNA reads TGTGCCAGCAGCTTGGGGGGCCGGAGAGATACGCAGTATTTT. This gives the protein CASSLGGRRDTQYF.

This clone has only a few counts. This chain connects TRBV19 to TRBJ1-6, with 8 bases aligning to TRBD1. Germline trimming cut 5 bases from V and 5 bases from J; bases unmatched to any gene: 5. Germline lookup yields CDR1 LNHDA and CDR2 SQIVND (reference sequence). CDR3 size: 15 residues. CDR3 amino acids: CASSPGTGHNSPLHF. Here the CDR3 DNA reads TGTGCCAGTAGTCCCGGGACAGGCCATAATTCACCCCTCCACTTT.